Listed below are T cell receptor beta chains from one sample, sequenced in a study of T cell responses to AZD1222 COVID-19 vaccine. Sequenced by immunoSEQ multiplex PCR; TCRdb stores in-frame clones only, minus some. There are some 180,000 clones in the sample; 94% occur only once, and about 1.5% lies in the top ten. The material was peripheral blood, obtained 28 days after the second AZD1222 dose. These receptors all come from an adult who received the AZD1222 COVID-19 vaccine. CDR3s include the opening cysteine and the closing phenylalanine or tryptophan. The D gene is left open where the match is weak. Clone size is given for some rows only: seen once, a few or many times, or a class if the clone is expanded.

abundance: .; v_gene: TRBV19; d_gene: TRBD1; j_gene: TRBJ1-2; CDR3nt: TGTGCCAGTAGCCAAGGGACAGGGGATGGCTACACCTTC; CDR3aa: CASSQGTGDGYTF
abundance: few; v_gene: TRBV5-6; d_gene: TRBD1; j_gene: TRBJ1-4; CDR3nt: TGTGCCAGCAGCTCCCCGACAGGGGGCGAGGAAAAACTGTTTTTT; CDR3aa: CASSSPTGGEEKLFF
abundance: .; v_gene: TRBV11-2; d_gene: .; j_gene: TRBJ1-2; CDR3nt: TGTGCCAGCAGCTTAGATCTTAGGGGGGCGAGAAGAACCTTC; CDR3aa: CASSLDLRGARRTF
abundance: .; v_gene: TRBV5-1; d_gene: TRBD2; j_gene: TRBJ2-3; CDR3nt: TGCGCCAGCAGCTTGGGGGGACTAGCAACGCCTCAGGATACGCAGTATTTT; CDR3aa: CASSLGGLATPQDTQYF
abundance: .; v_gene: TRBV10-1; d_gene: .; j_gene: TRBJ1-1; CDR3nt: TGCGCCAGCAGTACAGGAGCCATGAACACTGAAGCTTTCTTT; CDR3aa: CASSTGAMNTEAFF
abundance: once; v_gene: TRBV7-9; d_gene: .; j_gene: TRBJ1-1; CDR3nt: TGTGCCAGCAGCTCCGGCGGGACGGCGGCTTTCTTT; CDR3aa: CASSSGGTAAFF
abundance: .; v_gene: TRBV6-5; d_gene: .; j_gene: TRBJ1-3; CDR3nt: TGTGCCAGCACCAACCTGGGGTCTGGCACCATATATTTT; CDR3aa: CASTNLGSGTIYF
abundance: once; v_gene: TRBV28; d_gene: TRBD2; j_gene: TRBJ2-3; CDR3nt: TGTGCCAGCACCGCTCTCCCGGGACTAGCGGGAGATACGCAGTATTTT; CDR3aa: CASTALPGLAGDTQYF
abundance: few; v_gene: TRBV24-1; d_gene: .; j_gene: TRBJ2-1; CDR3nt: TGTGCCACCAGTGATTTGCCCTCCCGGGGGCGACTAAAAATTTCTCCTGACAATGAGCAGTTCTTC; CDR3aa: CATSDLPSRGRLKISPDNEQFF
abundance: .; v_gene: TRBV7-3; d_gene: .; j_gene: TRBJ2-2; CDR3nt: TGTGCCAGCAGCTTATCAGGGCGCAACACCGGGGAGCTGTTTTTT; CDR3aa: CASSLSGRNTGELFF
abundance: .; v_gene: TRBV27; d_gene: TRBD1; j_gene: TRBJ1-2; CDR3nt: TGTGCCAGCAGTGCCTCCCGGGACAGACTTGTTAACTATGGCTACACCTTC; CDR3aa: CASSASRDRLVNYGYTF
abundance: .; v_gene: TRBV28; d_gene: .; j_gene: TRBJ2-7; CDR3nt: TGTGCCAGCAGACCCACAGGGGAGGGGAATTACGAGCAGTACTTC; CDR3aa: CASRPTGEGNYEQYF
abundance: .; v_gene: TRBV29-1; d_gene: .; j_gene: TRBJ1-4; CDR3nt: TGCAGCGTTGCTTCGGCAGGGGAAAAACTGTTTTTT; CDR3aa: CSVASAGEKLFF
abundance: .; v_gene: TRBV29-1; d_gene: TRBD1; j_gene: TRBJ2-5; CDR3nt: TGCAGCGCCGATCCGGGACAGCAAGAGACCCAGTACTTC; CDR3aa: CSADPGQQETQYF
abundance: .; v_gene: TRBV19; d_gene: .; j_gene: TRBJ2-3; CDR3nt: TGTGCCCGAGCCCCCCTTCGGGGAGGCCAAACAGATACGCAGTATTTT; CDR3aa: CARAPLRGGQTDTQYF
abundance: once; v_gene: TRBV19; d_gene: TRBD2; j_gene: TRBJ2-5; CDR3nt: TGTGCCAGTAGTATAGACAGCGGGAGTACAGAGACCCAGTACTTC; CDR3aa: CASSIDSGSTETQYF